What follows are 16 T cell receptor beta chains derived from one specimen sequenced in a study of CD8+ T cells in alopecia areata. Treatment: oral pan-JAK inhibitor, 5-10 mg twice daily. Isolated RNA was reverse transcribed into cDNA used as the sequencing template. Assay used: immunoSEQ multiplex PCR; TCRdb lists only in-frame clones, some missing. The sample shows some 220,000 clones, under 60% of them seen only once. The sample here was CD4+ T cells sorted from blood, taken at week 4, from a patient treated with tofacitinib. These receptors all come from a human donor with alopecia areata.

The chain links TRBV29-1 to TRBJ2-7; D is perhaps TRBD1 (6 bases). Germline lookup yields CDR1 SQVTM and CDR2 ANQGSEA. With 4 bases removed from V and 2 bases from J, the gap between germline ends came to 9 bases. The CDR3 length is 12 residues. The CDR3 nucleotides are TGCAGCGTTGGGGCAGGGGCCTACGAGCAGTACTTC. Its translation is CSVGAGAYEQYF.

V usage is TRBV20-1 and J usage is TRBJ2-1; D uncertain. CDR3 length equals 11 residues. Trimming removed 3 bases at V and 7 bases at J, with 7 bases between. Germline values: CDR1 DFQATT, CDR2 SNEGSKA (reference sequence). The CDR3 reads CSARVANEQFF. The CDR3 coding sequence is TGCAGTGCTAGGGTAGCAAATGAGCAGTTCTTC.

In this sample, this clone turned up a few times. V is TRBV25-1 and J is TRBJ1-6; D is undetermined. CDR1 MGHDK and CDR2 SYGVNS come from the germline V gene. This CDR3 is built from 14 residues. V lost 1 base and J 5 bases, leaving 6 bases between the germline ends. The CDR3 DNA reads as TGTGCCAGCAGTGAATGGTCGCATAATTCACCCCTCCACTTT. This encodes CASSEWSHNSPLHF.

In DNA form, the CDR3 reads TGTGCCAGCAGCGTAGGGATCGATCAGCCCCAGCATTTT. It encodes CASSVGIDQPQHF. The chain recombines TRBV9 with TRBJ1-5, with no clear D. V lost 0 bases and J lost 5, with 6 bases in between. The CDR3 contains 13 residues. Looked up from germline, CDR1 is SGDLS and CDR2 is YYNGEE. The variable domain in full, completed from reference TRBV9 and TRBJ1-5, reads DSGVTQTPKHLITATGQRVTLRCSPRSGDLSVYWYQQSLDQGLQFLIQYYNGEERAKGNILERFSAQQFPDLHSELNLSSLELGDSALYFCASSVGIDQPQHFGDGTRLSIL.

This sequence joins TRBV7-8 and TRBJ2-6, with 8 bases fitting TRBD2. Germline loops: CDR1 SGHVS, CDR2 FQNEAQ. V gave up 5 bases and J gave up 4 bases; unmatched junction bases: 4. The CDR3 totals 15 residues. DNA of the CDR3: TGTGCCAGCAGCCCCCGGGGGGGAGGGGCCAACGTCCTGACTTTC. The encoded protein is CASSPRGGGANVLTF. The variable domain in full, completed from reference TRBV7-8 and TRBJ2-6, reads GAGVSQSPRYKVAKRGQDVALRCDPISGHVSLFWYQQALGQGPEFLTYFQNEAQLDKSGLPSDRFFAERPEGSVSTLKIQRTQQEDSAVYLCASSPRGGGANVLTFGAGSRLTVL.

This sequence joins TRBV25-1 and TRBJ2-2; D is unresolved. V lost 2 bases to trimming and J lost 0 bases, with 7 bases between them. CDR3 length equals 15 residues. CDR1 and CDR2 from the germline V gene are MGHDK and SYGVNS. As DNA, the CDR3 is TGTGCCAGCAGTGAACCGGACCCGAACACCGGGGAGCTGTTTTTT. This encodes CASSEPDPNTGELFF.

The rearrangement joins TRBV7-9 to TRBJ2-3; D not certain. CDR3 length: 12 amino acids. In germline, CDR1 is SEHNR, CDR2 FQNEAQ (reference sequence). V lost 10 bases, J lost 4 bases, and 12 bases lay in between. CDR3 region: CAISQGSDTQYF. CDR3 nucleotide sequence: TGTGCCATCTCTCAAGGTTCAGATACGCAGTATTTT.

This chain connects TRBV21-1 to TRBJ1-2. TRBV21-1 has pseudogene status. CDR3 length: 15 amino acids. This CDR3 is CASSKALTRSYGYTF. The CDR3, as DNA: TGTGCCAGCAGCAAAGCGCTGACGAGGAGCTATGGCTACACCTTC.

The chain is built from TRBV5-1 and TRBJ2-5; weak D call: TRBD2 (5 bases). Germline CDR1 and CDR2: SGHRS and YFSETQ. The CDR3 contains 13 residues. Trimming left V 4 bases short and J 0 bases short, with 7 bases between. CDR3 residues: CASSRGYQETQYF. The CDR3 bases are TGCGCCAGCAGCCGCGGGTACCAAGAGACCCAGTACTTC.

V gene TRBV29-1 combines with J gene TRBJ2-7, with 7 bases matching TRBD2. CDR1 and CDR2 (germline): SQVTM, ANQGSEA. The CDR3 runs to 12 residues. CDR3 in amino acids: CSPRTRNYEQYF. The CDR3 nucleotides are TGCAGTCCACGGACTAGGAACTACGAGCAGTACTTC.

This chain joins TRBV30 and TRBJ1-2; D remains unclear. Germline CDR1 and CDR2: GTSNPN and SVGIG (reference sequence). The CDR3 extends over 13 amino acids. Trimming pared 0 bases from V and 5 bases from J, leaving 10 bases between. The CDR3 sequence: CAWSVRNLYGYTF. The CDR3, as DNA: TGTGCCTGGAGTGTACGGAACCTTTATGGCTACACCTTC.

The chain couples TRBV7-2 to TRBJ1-5; no firm D call. The length of the CDR3 is 15 residues. Per the germline V gene, CDR1 is SGHTA and CDR2 is FQGNSA. V was trimmed by 3 bases and J by 1 base, leaving 10 bases between them. CDR3: CASSLGRLSNQPQHF. CDR3 DNA: TGTGCCAGCAGCTTGGGCAGACTAAGCAATCAGCCCCAGCATTTT. Supplemented by reference TRBV7-2 and TRBJ1-5, the full variable domain reads GAGVSQSPSNKVTEKGKDVELRCDPISGHTALYWYRQSLGQGLEFLIYFQGNSAPDKSGLPSDRFSAERTGGSVSTLTIQRTQQEDSAVYLCASSLGRLSNQPQHFGDGTRLSIL.

This clone turned up a few times. This chain connects TRBV7-8 to TRBJ1-2, with D possibly TRBD1 on 6 matching bases. V lost 0 bases and J 8 bases, leaving 13 bases between the germline ends. CDR3 length: 14 residues. Germline V gene sequence: CDR1 SGHVS, CDR2 FQNEAQ. CDR3 loop: CASSLAGGFGGYTF. In DNA, the CDR3 is TGTGCCAGCAGCTTAGCAGGGGGATTTGGCGGCTACACCTTC.

This clone turned up a few times. J is TRBJ2-7 and V is TRBV2; 7 bases map to TRBD2. With V trimmed by 5 bases and J by 0 bases, 7 bases remained unmatched. This CDR3 contains 15 residues. The V gene's germline CDR1 is SNHLY and CDR2 FYNNEI. CDR3 sequence reads: CASSIAGFSSYEQYF. CDR3 coding DNA: TGTGCCAGCAGTATAGCGGGTTTCAGCTCCTACGAGCAGTACTTC.

V and J are TRBV10-3 and TRBJ2-7; tentative D call: TRBD1 (5 bases). V was shortened by 6 bases and J by 3 bases, with 15 bases between the two germline ends. The CDR3 has 14 residues. Germline V CDR1 and CDR2: ENHRY, SYGVKD. As DNA, the CDR3 is TGTGCCATCAGCGCAGGACACGAGATCTACGAGCAGTACTTC. The encoded protein is CAISAGHEIYEQYF.

The gene calls are TRBV6-1 and TRBJ1-5; D is ambiguous. The germline V gene has CDR1 MNHNS and CDR2 SASEGT. The CDR3 is 17 residues long. Trimming shortened V by 4 bases and J by 2 bases, and 18 bases separated the two germline ends. The CDR3 DNA reads as TGTGCCAGCAGTGGTTCTGGGGTAGTAAGTGGCAATCAGCCCCAGCATTTT. This gives the protein CASSGSGVVSGNQPQHF.